The clone carrying this T cell receptor beta chain was found many times. Its antigen is as yet unknown. The germline V gene encodes CDR1 GTSNPN and CDR2 SVGIG (reference sequence). V lost 4 bases and J lost 1, with 20 bases in between. This CDR3 contains 17 residues. Preparation of the TCRbeta library involved a method that used unique molecular identifiers. TCRdb re-analysed the PCR reads in MiXCR, keeping a single row per CDR3 protein. The sample has fewer than 20,000 distinct CDR3 sequences; over 5% are singletons. The sample comes from a study of T-cell reconstitution after alpha-beta-depleted transplantation in children. Findings of the study overall: Most T-cell counts and diversity one year after the transplant came from T cells that were newly produced. Some patients' high day-60 TCRbeta diversity was traced to surviving recipient T cells and thymic progenitors.

This clonotype was obtained from a boy younger than 18 with acute lymphoblastic leukemia, due to receive a stem cell transplant. This chain joins TRBV30 and TRBJ2-1; a weak D match, TRBD1 (7 bases). The source was PBMCs, collected before TCRalphabeta/CD19-depleted stem cell transplant. The CDR3 sequence is CAWTALRAGGSYNEQFF. Written as DNA, the CDR3 is TGTGCCTGGACCGCCCTTCGGGCAGGGGGGTCCTACAATGAGCAGTTCTTC.